This TCR beta chain was retrieved from a study of blood T cell repertoires in COVID-19. In the study overall: Acute-phase and convalescent COVID-19 samples originated in the United States, Italy and Spain. T cells, B-cell-depleted T cells, or PBMCs supplied cDNA or gDNA.

In the original workflow: Nucleated cell number was recorded as an estimate derived from reference gene primer amplification. Sequencing used immunoSEQ multiplex PCR; TCRdb keeps in-frame clones, though not all of them. V, J and clone size reflect that table, while D and trimming were determined from the DNA. Seen here are roughly 220,000 clones, around 84% observed once, and the top ten hold 2.9%. Per the germline V gene, CDR1 is MNHNY and CDR2 is SVGAGI (reference sequence). The CDR3 runs 15 residues. Between the trimmed V and J ends, which lost 10 bases and 7 bases, there was a span of 20 bases. The rearrangement uses TRBV6-6 and TRBJ1-6; maybe TRBD1 (6 bases). Specimen: peripheral blood. The receptor was derived from a man aged 50 to 59 who had recovered from COVID-19. The CDR3 region is CATHRWGQGNSPLHF. The DNA for the CDR3 is TGTGCCACTCACCGCTGGGGTCAGGGGAATTCACCCCTCCACTTT.